The clone carrying this TCR beta chain was seen only a few times. Its antigen is still unknown. These data belong to a study of T-cell memory formation after mild COVID-19. Study details: TCR clusters largely stayed donor specific.

With V trimmed by 7 bases and J by 4 bases, 15 bases remained unmatched. The germline V gene has CDR1 SEHNR and CDR2 FQNEAQ (reference sequence). The CDR3 contains 16 residues. TCR alpha and TCR beta cDNA libraries carrying sample barcodes and UMIs came from 5'RACE with constant-segment primers. A single record per CDR3 protein comes from TCRdb applying MiXCR to the 5' RACE reads. The sample consists of 450,000 to 650,000 distinct CDR3 sequences, about a fifth of them appearing once. Regarding the study as a whole: Chiefly within CM and EM were the contracting CD4+ clones; CD8+ ones were within EMRA. From day 15 to 85, contracting clones were balanced between CD4 and CD8, whereas later expanders leaned toward CD4+.

The chain links TRBV7-9 to TRBJ1-2; 7 nucleotides line up with TRBD1. Source material: PBMCs or a T cell subset sorted from them (not recorded which). The clonotype originates from an adult woman who had mild COVID-19 (a few samples of this study predate the infection). Cell type and time point are not known. The CDR3 coding sequence is TGTGCCAGCATGGGGTTGGGGCTTACAGGGGTCTATGGCTACACCTTC. Encoded protein: CASMGLGLTGVYGYTF.